The 24 T cell receptor beta chains below all came from one sample that was sequenced in a study of T cell responses to AZD1222 COVID-19 vaccine. The table came from immunoSEQ multiplex PCR; TCRdb's copy has only in-frame clones and leaves some out. The repertoire holds roughly 99,000 clones, with 87% as singletons. Sample: peripheral blood, taken 28 days after the second AZD1222 dose. Receptors originate from an adult who received the AZD1222 COVID-19 vaccine.

This chain uses TRBV7-2 with TRBJ2-3; D unresolved. V lost 8 bases and J 6 bases, leaving 12 bases between the germline ends. The CDR3 is 12 amino acids. Germline V gene data show CDR1 as SGHTA and CDR2 as FQGNSA. CDR3 sequence reads: CASLGRADTQYF. CDR3 nucleotide sequence: TGTGCCAGCTTGGGCCGAGCGGATACGCAGTATTTT. The variable domain in full, completed from reference TRBV7-2 and TRBJ2-3, reads GAGVSQSPSNKVTEKGKDVELRCDPISGHTALYWYRQSLGQGLEFLIYFQGNSAPDKSGLPSDRFSAERTGGSVSTLTIQRTQQEDSAVYLCASLGRADTQYFGPGTRLTVL.

V is TRBV30 and J is TRBJ2-7, with D unclear. Trimming pared 4 bases from V and 3 bases from J, leaving 10 bases between. This CDR3 is 12 amino acids long. Germline CDR1 is GTSNPN and CDR2 is SVGIG (reference sequence). The DNA of the CDR3 is TGTGCCTGGAATGTGGGTGGCTACGAGCAGTACTTC. Its translation: CAWNVGGYEQYF.

The DNA for the CDR3 is TGCGCCAGCTCCCAGGGTGGGGATACTAATGAAAAACTGTTTTTT. Its protein product is CASSQGGDTNEKLFF. V and J are TRBV4-3 and TRBJ1-4; D is possibly TRBD1 (5 bases). This CDR3 region has 15 residues. With 8 bases removed from V and 2 bases from J, the gap between germline ends came to 15 bases. The germline CDR1 and CDR2 sequences are LGHNA and YSLEER.

V gene TRBV5-1 combines with J gene TRBJ1-1; TRBD1 is a possible D gene (6 bases). Germline V lookup: CDR1 SGHRS, CDR2 YFSETQ. Between the trimmed V and J ends, which lost 4 bases and 7 bases, there was a span of 20 bases. This CDR3 is built from 15 residues. For the CDR3, the DNA is TGCGCCAGCAGCCCCGTCCGGAGGGGGGGAGGTGAAGCTTTCTTT. Translating gives CASSPVRRGGGEAFF.

The rearrangement joins TRBV19 to TRBJ2-3; weak D call: TRBD2 (5 bases). The CDR3 extends over 15 amino acids. The V end was cut by 5 bases, the J end by 1 base, with 13 bases between. Germline V gives CDR1 LNHDA, CDR2 SQIVND (reference sequence). The CDR3 DNA reads TGTGCCAGTAGTGGACGGACTGGTGGCACAGATACGCAGTATTTT. Translating it yields CASSGRTGGTDTQYF.

The J gene is TRBJ1-5, the V gene TRBV4-1, with 12 bases identical to TRBD1. The CDR3 sequence is 16 residues long. Unmatched junction bases numbered 6, after V lost 3 bases and J lost 6 bases. CDR1 is MGHRA and CDR2 is YSYEKL in the germline V gene. The CDR3 DNA is TGCGCCAGCAGCCAGACCGGGACAGGGGGCTTTCAGCCCCAGCATTTT. Translated, it gives CASSQTGTGGFQPQHF.

This clone was counted between two and nine times. The chain employs TRBV15 and TRBJ2-2, with D possibly TRBD1 on 5 matching bases. This CDR3 spans 17 amino acids. V dropped 0 bases and J dropped 5 bases, with 16 bases sitting between them. In germline, CDR1 is LNHNV, CDR2 YYDKDF (reference sequence). The CDR3 sequence: CATSREPPDTATGELFF. For the CDR3, the DNA is TGTGCCACCAGCAGAGAGCCCCCGGACACAGCTACCGGGGAGCTGTTTTTT. Using reference TRBV15 and TRBJ2-2 for the parts outside the CDR3, the full variable domain is DAMVIQNPRYQVTQFGKPVTLSCSQTLNHNVMYWYQQKSSQAPKLLFHYYDKDFNNEADTPDNFQSRRPNTSFCFLDIRSPGLGDTAMYLCATSREPPDTATGELFFGEGSRLTVL.

Remarks on this clone: The junction departs from the called germline gene at one end, perhaps through a read error. The chain combines TRBV6-1 with TRBJ1-6; D call uncertain. Germline CDR1 and CDR2: MNHNS and SASEGT. The CDR3 covers 13 residues. CDR3 loop: CASCEGNNSPLHF. DNA of the CDR3: TGTGCCAGCTGTGAGGGAAATAATTCACCCCTCCACTTT.

The chain is built from TRBV19 and TRBJ2-3; 9 positions agree with TRBD2. The ends lost 6 bases at V and 6 bases at J; junction bases unmatched: 10. The germline V gene has CDR1 LNHDA and CDR2 SQIVND (reference sequence). The CDR3 is 15 amino acids. CDR3 loop: CASSPLASGEDTQYF. The CDR3 DNA sequence: TGTGCCAGTAGCCCACTGGCTAGCGGGGAGGATACGCAGTATTTT.

This chain links TRBV29-1 with TRBJ2-2; TRBD1 or TRBD2 may be the D gene (6 bases each). The V end was cut by 6 bases, the J end by 2 bases, with 13 bases between. The CDR3 consists of 14 residues. CDR1 and CDR2 (germline): SQVTM, ANQGSEA. The CDR3 is CSVGGGLNTGELFF. The CDR3 DNA sequence: TGCAGCGTAGGAGGGGGGCTCAACACCGGGGAGCTGTTTTTT.

This clone has a single count. The chain recombines TRBV10-3 with TRBJ1-1; no reliable D call. Trimming took off 2 bases at V and 4 bases at J, with 11 bases between the two ends. Per the germline V gene, CDR1 is ENHRY and CDR2 is SYGVKD. CDR3 length: 14 residues. CDR3 in DNA: TGTGCCATCAGTGAGGGAACACTGGGCACTGAAGCTTTCTTT. Its translation is CAISEGTLGTEAFF.

The genes are TRBV4-2 and TRBJ1-1; 7 bases are a match to TRBD1. There are 16 residues in the CDR3. With 0 bases clipped from V and 1 base from J, the junction kept 5 bases outside the gene matches. The germline V gene encodes CDR1 LGHNA and CDR2 YNFKEQ. The CDR3 sequence is CASSQDPGQSNTEAFF. CDR3 nucleotide sequence: TGTGCCAGCAGCCAAGACCCGGGACAGTCGAACACTGAAGCTTTCTTT.

This clone was recorded a few times. The chain couples TRBV6-5 to TRBJ1-1, with 9 bases fitting TRBD1. Unmatched junction bases numbered 13, after V lost 6 bases and J lost 11 bases. There are 14 residues in the CDR3. The germline CDR1 and CDR2 sequences are MNHEY and SVGAGI. The CDR3 coding sequence is TGTGCCAGCAGAGGTACGGGACAGGGTCGTTGGGCTTTCTTT. It codes for CASRGTGQGRWAFF.

In its sample, this clone was seen once. This chain links TRBV7-7 with TRBJ2-1; 7 nucleotides match TRBD2. The trim removed 5 bases at V and 0 bases at J, leaving 13 bases unmatched. Looked up from germline, CDR1 is SSHAT and CDR2 is FNYEAQ (reference sequence). CDR3 length: 18 residues. The CDR3: CASSPSEGGAFSYNEQFF. The DNA for the CDR3 is TGTGCCAGCAGCCCTAGCGAGGGAGGGGCTTTCTCCTACAATGAGCAGTTCTTC.

This chain joins TRBV7-9 and TRBJ1-2; TRBD1 is a possible D gene (6 bases). The ends were cut back, 0 bases at V and 8 bases at J, with 10 bases in the middle. The length of the CDR3 is 13 residues. The V gene's germline CDR1 is SEHNR and CDR2 FQNEAQ (reference sequence). The CDR3 loop reads CASSLAGQVGYTF. The CDR3 DNA sequence: TGTGCCAGCAGCTTAGCGGGACAAGTCGGCTACACCTTC. The full variable domain, completed using reference TRBV7-9 and TRBJ1-2, is DTGVSQNPRHKITKRGQNVTFRCDPISEHNRLYWYRQTLGQGPEFLTYFQNEAQLEKSRLLSDRFSAERPKGSFSTLEIQRTEQGDSAMYLCASSLAGQVGYTFGSGTRLTVV.

The chain links TRBV28 to TRBJ2-1; TRBD1 aligns across 7 bases. Looked up from germline, CDR1 is MDHEN and CDR2 is SYDVKM. CDR3 length: 18 residues. The V segment lost 6 bases and the J segment 0 bases; nucleotides outside the gene matches: 14. CDR3 DNA sequence: TGTGCCAGCAGCCCACCGCTCGGGACAGCTAGCTCCTACAATGAGCAGTTCTTC. It translates to CASSPPLGTASSYNEQFF.

The V call is TRBV7-2, the J call TRBJ1-2, with a possible D match to TRBD1 (6 bases). V gave up 5 bases and J gave up 5 bases, with 21 bases separating them. The germline V gene has CDR1 SGHTA and CDR2 FQGNSA. The CDR3 length is 16 residues. The CDR3 loop is CASSPGGTGLGYGYTF. The CDR3 DNA reads TGTGCCAGCAGCCCGGGCGGTACAGGGCTAGGTTATGGCTACACCTTC.

The chain uses TRBV5-1 and TRBJ1-1, with TRBD1 matching 8 bases. Germline lookup yields CDR1 SGHRS and CDR2 YFSETQ. With 3 bases clipped from V and 4 bases from J, the junction kept 2 bases outside the gene matches. The CDR3 is made up of 13 amino acids. CDR3 region: CASSSTGGTEAFF. Here the CDR3 DNA reads TGCGCCAGCAGCTCTACAGGGGGCACTGAAGCTTTCTTT.

This rearrangement joins TRBV4-3 to TRBJ1-6, with 9 bases identical to TRBD1. The germline gives CDR1 LGHNA, CDR2 YSLEER. J was trimmed by 10 bases and V by 0 bases; bases with no gene match: 10. The CDR3 is 17 amino acids. The CDR3: CASSQDRIQGAQSPLHF. CDR3 sequence (DNA): TGCGCCAGCAGCCAAGACCGCATACAGGGGGCTCAGTCACCCCTCCACTTT.

V usage is TRBV28 and J usage is TRBJ1-4; 10 nucleotides match TRBD1. V was pared by 5 bases and J by 6 bases, with 9 bases of the junction left unmatched. Germline CDR1 is MDHEN and CDR2 is SYDVKM. There are 16 residues in the CDR3. CDR3 region: CASSPGTGVDDEKLFF. The DNA of the CDR3 is TGTGCCAGCAGTCCCGGGACAGGGGTGGATGATGAAAAACTGTTTTTT.

This clone has a single count. J is TRBJ1-5 and V is TRBV9; 9 bases are shared with TRBD1. Germline V CDR1 and CDR2: SGDLS, YYNGEE. The junction had 5 bases not matched to a gene; V was cut back by 4 bases and J by 6 bases. The CDR3 totals 14 residues. The CDR3 sequence is CASSTGQGLQPQHF. The DNA of the CDR3 is TGTGCCAGCAGCACGGGACAGGGCCTTCAGCCCCAGCATTTT.

In nucleotides, the CDR3 is TGTGCCTCAGCTTGGACAGGGGGGCTCTACGAGCAGTACTTC. Encoded protein: CASAWTGGLYEQYF. This chain connects TRBV30 to TRBJ2-7; the match to TRBD1 covers 10 bases. Germline V CDR1 and CDR2: GTSNPN, SVGIG (reference sequence). J lost 3 bases, V lost 7 bases, and 9 bases had no gene match. The CDR3 loop spans 14 amino acids.

The V gene is TRBV3-1 (or the pseudogene TRBV3-2), the J gene TRBJ2-7; D unclear. Germline V gene data show CDR1 as LGHDT and CDR2 as YNNKEL (reference sequence). The CDR3 extends over 12 amino acids. Trimming removed 0 bases from V and 8 bases from J, with 8 bases in between. The CDR3 loop reads CASSQDWVKQYF. CDR3 DNA: TGTGCCAGCAGCCAAGATTGGGTTAAGCAGTACTTC.

The count of this clone is one. This chain links TRBV29-1 with TRBJ1-1, with 7 bases lining up with TRBD1. Germline values: CDR1 SQVTM, CDR2 ANQGSEA. The CDR3 totals 13 residues. Trimming at V came to 6 bases and at J to 4 bases, leaving 8 bases not matched to a gene. CDR3 protein: CSVGRGAGTEAFF. The DNA for the CDR3 is TGCAGCGTCGGCAGGGGGGCTGGCACTGAAGCTTTCTTT.